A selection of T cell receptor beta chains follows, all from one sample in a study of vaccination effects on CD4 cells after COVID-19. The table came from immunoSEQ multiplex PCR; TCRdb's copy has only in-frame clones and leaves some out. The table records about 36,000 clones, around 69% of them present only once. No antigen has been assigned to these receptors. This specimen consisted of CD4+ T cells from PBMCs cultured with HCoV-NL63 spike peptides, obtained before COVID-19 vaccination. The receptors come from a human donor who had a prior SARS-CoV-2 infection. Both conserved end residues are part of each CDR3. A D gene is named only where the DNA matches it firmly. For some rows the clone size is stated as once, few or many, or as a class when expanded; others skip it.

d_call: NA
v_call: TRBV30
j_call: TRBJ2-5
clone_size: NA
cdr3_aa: CAWSVGGAETQYF
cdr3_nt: TGTGCCTGGAGTGTAGGGGGAGCCGAGACCCAGTACTTC

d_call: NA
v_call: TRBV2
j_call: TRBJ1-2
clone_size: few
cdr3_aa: CASSSEIRNYGYTF
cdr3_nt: TGTGCCAGCAGTAGTGAGATCCGAAACTATGGCTACACCTTC

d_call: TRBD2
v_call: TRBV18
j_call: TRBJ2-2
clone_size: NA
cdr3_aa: CASSPIAGANTGELFF
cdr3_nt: TGTGCCAGCTCCCCCATAGCGGGCGCGAACACCGGGGAGCTGTTTTTT

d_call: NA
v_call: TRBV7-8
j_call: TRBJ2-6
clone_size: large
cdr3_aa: CASSPPLLAAFSGANVLTF
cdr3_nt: TGTGCCAGCAGCCCCCCACTTTTGGCGGCGTTCTCTGGGGCCAACGTCCTGACTTTC

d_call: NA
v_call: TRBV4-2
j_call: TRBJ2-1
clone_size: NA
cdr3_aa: CASSQVGVSSTPYNEQFF
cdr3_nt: TGTGCCAGCAGCCAAGTGGGAGTTTCGTCTACCCCCTACAATGAGCAGTTCTTC

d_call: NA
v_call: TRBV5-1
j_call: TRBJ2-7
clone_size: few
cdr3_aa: CASSPPEGEQYF
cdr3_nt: TGCGCCAGCAGCCCCCCCGAGGGCGAGCAGTACTTC

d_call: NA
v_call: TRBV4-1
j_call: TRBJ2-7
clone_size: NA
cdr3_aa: CASSHPLGHPGYEQYF
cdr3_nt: TGCGCCAGCAGCCACCCCCTGGGGCACCCGGGGTACGAGCAGTACTTC

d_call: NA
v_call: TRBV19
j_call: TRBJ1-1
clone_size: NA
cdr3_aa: CASTTNSDMNTEAFF
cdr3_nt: TGTGCCAGTACCACGAACAGTGACATGAACACTGAAGCTTTCTTT

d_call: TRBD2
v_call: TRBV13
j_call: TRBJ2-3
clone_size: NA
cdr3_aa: CASSPRLAGASDTQYF
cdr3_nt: TGTGCCAGCAGCCCTCGACTAGCGGGAGCTTCAGATACGCAGTATTTT

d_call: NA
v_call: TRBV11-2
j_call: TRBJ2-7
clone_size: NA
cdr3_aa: CASSPTGLSEQYF
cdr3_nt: TGTGCCAGCAGTCCCACGGGACTTTCCGAGCAGTACTTC

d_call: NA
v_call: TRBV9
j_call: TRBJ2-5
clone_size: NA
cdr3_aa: CASNGQRFQETQYF
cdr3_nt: TGTGCCAGCAACGGTCAGCGGTTCCAAGAGACCCAGTACTTC

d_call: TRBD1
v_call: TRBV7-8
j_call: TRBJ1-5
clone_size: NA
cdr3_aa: CASSLDDRGLQPQHF
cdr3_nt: TGTGCCAGCAGCCTAGACGACAGGGGGCTTCAGCCCCAGCATTTT

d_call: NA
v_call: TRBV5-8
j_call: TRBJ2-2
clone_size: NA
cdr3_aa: CASSLRTPNTGELFF
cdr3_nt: TGTGCCAGCAGCTTAAGGACTCCTAACACCGGGGAGCTGTTTTTT

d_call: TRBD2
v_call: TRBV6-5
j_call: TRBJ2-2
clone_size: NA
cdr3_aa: CASESSGGGTGELFF
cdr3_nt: TGTGCCAGCGAGTCTTCGGGGGGGGGAACCGGGGAGCTGTTTTTT

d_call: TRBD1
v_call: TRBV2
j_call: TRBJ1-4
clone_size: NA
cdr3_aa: CASSRQGLANEKLFF
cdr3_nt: TGTGCCAGCAGTAGACAGGGGCTGGCTAATGAAAAACTGTTTTTT

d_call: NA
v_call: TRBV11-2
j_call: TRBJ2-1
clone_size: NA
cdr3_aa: CASSPRGRGLSSYNEQFF
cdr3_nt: TGTGCCAGCAGCCCTAGGGGAAGAGGCCTGAGCTCCTACAATGAGCAGTTCTTC

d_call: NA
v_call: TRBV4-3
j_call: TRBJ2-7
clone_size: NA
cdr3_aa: CASSPQTKSSYEQYF
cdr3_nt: TGCGCCAGCAGCCCCCAGACTAAAAGCTCCTACGAGCAGTACTTC

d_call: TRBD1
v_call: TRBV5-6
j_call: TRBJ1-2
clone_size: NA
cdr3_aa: CASSLVGWGTGYGYTF
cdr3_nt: TGTGCCAGCAGCTTGGTGGGATGGGGGACAGGTTATGGCTACACCTTC

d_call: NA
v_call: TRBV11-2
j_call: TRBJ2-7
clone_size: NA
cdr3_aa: CASSLARTYEQYF
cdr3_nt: TGTGCCAGCAGCTTAGCGCGGACCTACGAGCAGTACTTC

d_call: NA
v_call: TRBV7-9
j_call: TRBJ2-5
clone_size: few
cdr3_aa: CASIPVGGETQYF
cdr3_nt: TGTGCCAGCATCCCTGTGGGCGGCGAGACCCAGTACTTC

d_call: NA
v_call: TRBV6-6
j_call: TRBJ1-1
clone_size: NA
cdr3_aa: CASSYSLGGTEAFF
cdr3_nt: TGTGCCAGCAGTTACTCGTTGGGGGGCACTGAAGCTTTCTTT

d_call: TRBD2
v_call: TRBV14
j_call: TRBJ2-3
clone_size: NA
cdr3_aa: CASSQKTIAGGSTDTQYF
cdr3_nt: TGTGCCAGCAGCCAAAAAACTATAGCGGGAGGTAGCACAGATACGCAGTATTTT

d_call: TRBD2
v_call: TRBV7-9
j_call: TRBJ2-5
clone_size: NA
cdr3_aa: CASSLGGTSGPQETQYF
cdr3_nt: TGTGCCAGCAGCTTAGGAGGGACTAGCGGGCCCCAAGAGACCCAGTACTTC

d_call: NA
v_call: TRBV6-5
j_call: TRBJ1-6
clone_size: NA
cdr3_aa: CASSYFGGPLHF
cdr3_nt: TGTGCCAGCAGTTACTTCGGTGGCCCCCTCCACTTT

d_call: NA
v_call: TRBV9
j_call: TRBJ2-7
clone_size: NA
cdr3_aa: CASSPGGSSKEQYF
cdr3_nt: TGTGCCAGCAGCCCCGGTGGTAGTTCTAAAGAGCAGTACTTC

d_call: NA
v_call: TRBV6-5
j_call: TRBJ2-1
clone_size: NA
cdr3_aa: CASSYHGVADEQFF
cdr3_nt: TGTGCCAGCAGTTATCACGGTGTGGCCGATGAGCAGTTCTTC

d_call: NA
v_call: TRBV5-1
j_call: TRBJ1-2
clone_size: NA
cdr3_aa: CASSSRDSGNYGYTF
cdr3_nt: TGCGCCAGCAGCTCTCGGGATTCAGGGAACTATGGCTACACCTTC

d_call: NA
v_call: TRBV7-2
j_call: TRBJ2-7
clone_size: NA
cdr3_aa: CASSLDPDPPDQYF
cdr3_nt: TGTGCCAGCAGCTTAGATCCGGACCCCCCCGATCAGTACTTC

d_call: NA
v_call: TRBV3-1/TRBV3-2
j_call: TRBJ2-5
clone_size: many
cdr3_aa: CASSQEGLLTQYF
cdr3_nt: TGTGCCAGCAGCCAGGAGGGGCTCTTGACCCAGTACTTC

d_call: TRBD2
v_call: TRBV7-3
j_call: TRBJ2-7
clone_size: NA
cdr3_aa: CASSIRGTSGVRYF
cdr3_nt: TGTGCCAGCAGCATCCGGGGGACTAGCGGGGTGAGGTACTTC

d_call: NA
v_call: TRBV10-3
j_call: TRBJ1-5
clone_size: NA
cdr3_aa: CAISVQGGDQPQHF
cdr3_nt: TGTGCCATCAGCGTACAGGGAGGGGATCAGCCCCAGCATTTT

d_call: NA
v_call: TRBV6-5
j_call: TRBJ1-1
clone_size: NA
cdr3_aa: CASSYSGGNTEAFF
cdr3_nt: TGTGCCAGCAGTTACTCGGGCGGGAACACTGAAGCTTTCTTT

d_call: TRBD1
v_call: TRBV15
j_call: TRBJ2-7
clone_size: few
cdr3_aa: CATSRDRGYEQYF
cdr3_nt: TGTGCCACCAGCAGGGACAGGGGATACGAGCAGTACTTC

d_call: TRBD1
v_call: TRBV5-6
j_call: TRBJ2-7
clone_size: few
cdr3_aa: CASSRTPGQGYEQYF
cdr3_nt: TGTGCCAGCAGCCGAACCCCGGGACAGGGATACGAGCAGTACTTC

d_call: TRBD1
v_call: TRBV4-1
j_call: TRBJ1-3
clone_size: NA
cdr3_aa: CASSTTGAGNTIYF
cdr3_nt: TGCGCCAGCAGTACAACAGGGGCTGGAAACACCATATATTTT

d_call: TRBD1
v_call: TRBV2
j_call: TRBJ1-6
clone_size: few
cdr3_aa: CASRLDRANNSPLHF
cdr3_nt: TGTGCCAGCAGACTCGACAGGGCTAATAATTCACCCCTCCACTTT

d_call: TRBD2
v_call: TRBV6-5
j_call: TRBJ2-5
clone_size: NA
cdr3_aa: CASNHPGGPQETQYF
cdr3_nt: TGTGCCAGCAATCACCCGGGGGGGCCTCAAGAGACCCAGTACTTC

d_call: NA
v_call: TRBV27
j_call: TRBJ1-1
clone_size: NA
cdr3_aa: CASSPRRMNTEAFF
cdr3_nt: TGTGCCAGCAGCCCACGAAGGATGAACACTGAAGCTTTCTTT

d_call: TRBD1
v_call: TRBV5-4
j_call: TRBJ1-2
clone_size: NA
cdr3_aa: CASSLWNRGTGYTF
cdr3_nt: TGTGCCAGCAGCTTGTGGAACAGGGGCACTGGCTACACCTTC

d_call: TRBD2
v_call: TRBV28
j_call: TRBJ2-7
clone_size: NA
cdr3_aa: CASSSPGLAVYEQYF
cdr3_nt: TGTGCCAGCAGTTCGCCGGGACTAGCGGTTTATGAGCAGTACTTC

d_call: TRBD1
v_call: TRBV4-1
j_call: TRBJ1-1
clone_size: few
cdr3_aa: CASSHRQGHTEAFF
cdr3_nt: TGCGCCAGCAGCCACCGACAGGGGCACACTGAAGCTTTCTTT

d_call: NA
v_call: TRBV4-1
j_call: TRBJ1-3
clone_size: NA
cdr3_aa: CASSQFRDTGSGNTIYF
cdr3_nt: TGCGCCAGCAGCCAATTCCGCGACACGGGTTCTGGAAACACCATATATTTT

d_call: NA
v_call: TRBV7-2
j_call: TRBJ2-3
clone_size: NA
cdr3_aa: CASQPSPLYTDTQYF
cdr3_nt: TGTGCCAGCCAGCCCTCCCCATTATACACAGATACGCAGTATTTT

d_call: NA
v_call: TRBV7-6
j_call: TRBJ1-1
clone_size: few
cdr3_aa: CASSLVGRGTAEAFF
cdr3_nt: TGTGCCAGCAGCTTAGTTGGTAGGGGTACGGCTGAAGCTTTCTTT

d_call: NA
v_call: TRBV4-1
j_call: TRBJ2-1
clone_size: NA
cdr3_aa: CASSHHLREGTFF
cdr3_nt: TGCGCCAGCAGCCACCACCTCCGGGAAGGCACGTTCTTC

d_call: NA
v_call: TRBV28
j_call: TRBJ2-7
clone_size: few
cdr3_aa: CASRPSPFFEQYF
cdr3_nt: TGTGCCAGCAGACCGTCCCCATTCTTTGAGCAGTACTTC

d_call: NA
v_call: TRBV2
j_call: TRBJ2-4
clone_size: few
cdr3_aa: CASRGRTKNIQYF
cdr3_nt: TGTGCCAGCAGAGGAAGGACGAAGAACATTCAGTACTTC

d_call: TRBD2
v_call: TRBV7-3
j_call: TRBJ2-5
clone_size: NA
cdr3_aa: CASSLNGGSGETQYF
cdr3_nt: TGTGCCAGCAGCTTAAATGGCGGGAGCGGGGAGACCCAGTACTTC

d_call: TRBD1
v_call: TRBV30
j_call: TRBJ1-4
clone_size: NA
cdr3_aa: CAGRDRTTNEKLFF
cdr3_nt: TGTGCCGGCCGGGACAGGACAACTAATGAAAAACTGTTTTTT

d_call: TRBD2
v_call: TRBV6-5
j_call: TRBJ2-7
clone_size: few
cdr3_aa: CASSYQAGGYEQYF
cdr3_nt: TGTGCCAGCAGTTACCAGGCGGGGGGCTACGAGCAGTACTTC

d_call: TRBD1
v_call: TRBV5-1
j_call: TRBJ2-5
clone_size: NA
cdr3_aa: CASSGQGQETQYF
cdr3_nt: TGCGCCAGCAGTGGACAGGGACAAGAGACCCAGTACTTC

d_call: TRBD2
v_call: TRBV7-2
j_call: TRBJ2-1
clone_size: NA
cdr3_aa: CASSPGTSRMNEQFF
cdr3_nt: TGTGCCAGCAGCCCCGGGACTAGCCGGATGAATGAGCAGTTCTTC

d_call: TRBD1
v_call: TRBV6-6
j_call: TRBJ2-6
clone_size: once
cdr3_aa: CASSPRPGQGSPSGANVLTF
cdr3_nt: TGTGCCAGCAGTCCCCGCCCAGGACAGGGGAGCCCCTCTGGGGCCAACGTCCTGACTTTC

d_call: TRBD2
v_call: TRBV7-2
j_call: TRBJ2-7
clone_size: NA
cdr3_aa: CASSTDSGLGYEQYF
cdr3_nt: TGTGCCAGCAGCACCGACTCTGGACTAGGCTACGAGCAGTACTTC

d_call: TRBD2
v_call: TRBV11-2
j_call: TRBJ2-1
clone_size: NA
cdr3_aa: CASSLDHQLAGGGNEQFF
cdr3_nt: TGTGCCAGCAGCTTAGATCACCAACTAGCGGGAGGTGGCAATGAGCAGTTCTTC

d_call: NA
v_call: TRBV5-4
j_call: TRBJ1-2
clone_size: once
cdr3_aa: CASSLASKGNYGYTF
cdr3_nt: TGTGCCAGCAGCTTGGCCTCGAAGGGTAACTATGGCTACACCTTC

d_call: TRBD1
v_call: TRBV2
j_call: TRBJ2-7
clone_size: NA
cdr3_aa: CASSEGDRGLFSYEQYF
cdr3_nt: TGTGCCAGCAGTGAAGGGGACAGGGGGCTATTCTCCTACGAGCAGTACTTC

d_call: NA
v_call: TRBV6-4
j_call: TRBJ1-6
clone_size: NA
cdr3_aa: CRRVYNSPLHF
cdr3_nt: TGTCGTAGGGTCTATAATTCACCCCTCCACTTT